This TCR beta chain was observed in a study of blood T cell repertoires in COVID-19. Looked up from germline, CDR1 is SGHNT and CDR2 is YENEEA. The CDR3 consists of 17 residues. The junction had 6 bases not matched to a gene; V was cut back by 4 bases and J by 4 bases. This clone was counted a single time. Data came from immunoSEQ multiplex PCR; TCRdb stores just in-frame clones and leaves some out. Counted here are approximately 240,000 clones, approximately 80% occurring once; the ten biggest clones make up approximately 4%. This chain connects TRBV11-3 to TRBJ2-1, with 14 bases aligning to TRBD2. This TCR was recovered from a woman in her thirties or forties with active or convalescent COVID-19. What was sequenced was peripheral blood. CDR3 sequence: CASSSGTSGGEYNEQFF. The CDR3, as DNA: TGTGCCAGCAGCTCAGGGACTAGCGGGGGCGAATACAATGAGCAGTTCTTC.